This T cell receptor beta chain was documented in a study of blood T cells in healthy people across ages. This clonotype was detected a few times. Antigen: not known. Study observations and caveats: Comparison with aged donors showed that long-lived donors had more naive CD4+ cells and higher diversity.

Using a J-beta primer mix together with a sample-barcoded 5' primer, a second PCR was run for roughly 7 to 12 cycles. TCRdb passed the 5' RACE reads through MiXCR, listing each CDR3 protein once. Among approximately 1,000,000 distinct CDR3 sequences listed, roughly two fifths were seen once. This CDR3 has 13 amino acids. V dropped 4 bases and J dropped 4 bases, with 9 bases sitting between them. Germline CDR1 reads SGHRS; CDR2 reads YFSETQ. This TCR derives from a man aged 18 to 35 in good health. This chain connects TRBV5-1 to TRBJ2-1; D ambiguous. What was sequenced was blood. In nucleotides, the CDR3 is TGCGCCAGCAGCCGTGAATGGTACAATGAGCAGTTCTTC. Translation gives CASSREWYNEQFF.